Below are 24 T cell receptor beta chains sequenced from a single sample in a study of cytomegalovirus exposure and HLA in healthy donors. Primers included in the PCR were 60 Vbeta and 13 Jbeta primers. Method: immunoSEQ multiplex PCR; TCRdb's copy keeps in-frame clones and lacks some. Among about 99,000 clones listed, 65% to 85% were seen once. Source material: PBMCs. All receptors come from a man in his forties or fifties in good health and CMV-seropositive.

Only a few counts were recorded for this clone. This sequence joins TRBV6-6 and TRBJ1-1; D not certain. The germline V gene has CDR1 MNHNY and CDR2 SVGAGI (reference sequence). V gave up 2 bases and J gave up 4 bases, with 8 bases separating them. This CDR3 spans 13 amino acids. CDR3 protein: CASSYAGSTEAFF. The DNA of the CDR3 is TGTGCCAGCAGTTACGCTGGGAGCACTGAAGCTTTCTTT.

The CDR3, as DNA: TGCAGCGTTGATAGGCGGGAAACGAACACCGGGGAGCTGTTTTTT. Amino acids: CSVDRRETNTGELFF. The chain has TRBV29-1 and TRBJ2-2; weak D call: TRBD2 (6 bases). Trimming took 3 bases from V and 0 from J, leaving 11 bases between them. CDR1 and CDR2 (germline): SQVTM, ANQGSEA. CDR3 length equals 15 residues.

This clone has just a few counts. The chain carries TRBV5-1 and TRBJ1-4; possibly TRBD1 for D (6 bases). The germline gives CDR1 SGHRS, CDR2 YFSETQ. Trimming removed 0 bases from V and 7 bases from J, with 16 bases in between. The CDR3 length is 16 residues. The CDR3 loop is CASSLEGTSVREKLFF. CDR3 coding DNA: TGCGCCAGCAGCTTGGAAGGGACATCCGTTCGTGAAAAACTGTTTTTT.

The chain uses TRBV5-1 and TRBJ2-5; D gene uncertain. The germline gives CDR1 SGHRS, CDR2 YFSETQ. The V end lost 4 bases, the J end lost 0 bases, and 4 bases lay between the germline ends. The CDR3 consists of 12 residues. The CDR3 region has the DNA TGCGCCAGCAGCCTCCACCAAGAGACCCAGTACTTC. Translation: CASSLHQETQYF.

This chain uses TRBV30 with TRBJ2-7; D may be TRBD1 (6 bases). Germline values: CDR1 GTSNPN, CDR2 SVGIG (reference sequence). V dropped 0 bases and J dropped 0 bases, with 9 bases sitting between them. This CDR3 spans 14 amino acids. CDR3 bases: TGTGCCTGGAGTGTACAGGGCGACTCCTACGAGCAGTACTTC. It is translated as CAWSVQGDSYEQYF.

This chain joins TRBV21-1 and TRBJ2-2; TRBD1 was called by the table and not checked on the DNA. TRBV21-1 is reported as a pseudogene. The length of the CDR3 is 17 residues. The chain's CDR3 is CASSMDPGTGYTGELFF. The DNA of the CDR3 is TGTGCCAGCAGCATGGATCCTGGGACAGGGTACACCGGGGAGCTGTTTTTT.

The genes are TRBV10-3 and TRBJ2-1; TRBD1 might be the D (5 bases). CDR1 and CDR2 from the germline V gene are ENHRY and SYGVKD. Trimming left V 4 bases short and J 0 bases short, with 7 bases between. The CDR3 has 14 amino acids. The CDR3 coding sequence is TGTGCCATCAGTGTCGACAGCTCCTACAATGAGCAGTTCTTC. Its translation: CAISVDSSYNEQFF.

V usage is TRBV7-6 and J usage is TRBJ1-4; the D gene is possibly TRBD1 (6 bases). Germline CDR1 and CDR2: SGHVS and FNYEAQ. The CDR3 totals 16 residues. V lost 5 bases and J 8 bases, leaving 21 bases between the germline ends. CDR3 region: CASSQGLGMVSEKLFF. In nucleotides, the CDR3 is TGTGCCAGCAGCCAGGGGCTTGGGATGGTTAGCGAAAAACTGTTTTTT.

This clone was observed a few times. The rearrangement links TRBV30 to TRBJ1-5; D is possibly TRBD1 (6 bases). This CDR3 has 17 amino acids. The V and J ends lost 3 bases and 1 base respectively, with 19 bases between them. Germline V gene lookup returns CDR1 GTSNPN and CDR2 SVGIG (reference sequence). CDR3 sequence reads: CAWSQGSRGISNQPQHF. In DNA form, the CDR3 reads TGTGCCTGGAGCCAAGGATCCAGGGGTATAAGCAATCAGCCCCAGCATTTT.

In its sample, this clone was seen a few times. CDR3 protein: CASSESFGGYEQYF. The CDR3 DNA reads TGTGCCAGCAGTGAATCCTTCGGGGGTTACGAGCAGTACTTC. The V gene is TRBV2, the J gene TRBJ2-7; D is possibly TRBD2 (6 bases). The CDR3 consists of 14 residues. Germline values: CDR1 SNHLY, CDR2 FYNNEI. The V end was cut by 2 bases, the J end by 4 bases, with 12 bases between.

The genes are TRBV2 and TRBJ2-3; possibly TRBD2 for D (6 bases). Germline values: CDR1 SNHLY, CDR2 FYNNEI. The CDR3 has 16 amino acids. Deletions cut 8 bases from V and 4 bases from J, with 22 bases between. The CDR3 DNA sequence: TGTGCCAGCGGATCCTCGGGGTTGTGGGGGGCAGATACGCAGTATTTT. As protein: CASGSSGLWGADTQYF.

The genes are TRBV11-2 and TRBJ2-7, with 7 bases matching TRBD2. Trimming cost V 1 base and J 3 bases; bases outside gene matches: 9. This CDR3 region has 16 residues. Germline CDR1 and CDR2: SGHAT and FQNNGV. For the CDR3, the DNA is TGTGCCAGCAGCTTAGGCCGAACTAGCGCACTCTACGAGCAGTACTTC. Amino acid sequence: CASSLGRTSALYEQYF.

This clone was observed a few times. CDR3 loop: CATGRGSWETQYF. The CDR3 DNA is TGTGCCACCGGACGCGGGAGTTGGGAGACCCAGTACTTC. This rearrangement joins TRBV27 to TRBJ2-5; 7 nucleotides line up with TRBD2. The germline V gene has CDR1 MNHEY and CDR2 SMNVEV (reference sequence). The CDR3 spans 13 residues. Losses at the gene ends were 10 bases for V and 5 bases for J; bases not matched to a gene: 10.

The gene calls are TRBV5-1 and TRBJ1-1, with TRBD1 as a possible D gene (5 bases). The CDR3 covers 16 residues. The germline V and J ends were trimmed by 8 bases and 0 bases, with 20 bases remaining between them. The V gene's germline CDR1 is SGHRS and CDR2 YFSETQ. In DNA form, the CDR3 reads TGCGCCAGTAAAGCCTCCCTGGGGCTGATGAACACTGAAGCTTTCTTT. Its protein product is CASKASLGLMNTEAFF.

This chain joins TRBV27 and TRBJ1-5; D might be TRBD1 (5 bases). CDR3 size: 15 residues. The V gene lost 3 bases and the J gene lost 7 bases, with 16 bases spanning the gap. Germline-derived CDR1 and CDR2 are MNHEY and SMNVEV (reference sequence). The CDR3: CASSFNPAGGQPQHF. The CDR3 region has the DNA TGTGCCAGCAGTTTCAACCCGGCGGGGGGACAGCCCCAGCATTTT.

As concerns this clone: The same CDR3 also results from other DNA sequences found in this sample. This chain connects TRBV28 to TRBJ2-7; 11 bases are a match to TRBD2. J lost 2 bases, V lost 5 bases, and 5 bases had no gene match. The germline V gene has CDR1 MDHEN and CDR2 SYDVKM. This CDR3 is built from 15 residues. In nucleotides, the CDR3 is TGTGCCAGCAGTCTCGGGACTAGCGGAACCTACGAGCAGTACTTC. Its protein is CASSLGTSGTYEQYF.

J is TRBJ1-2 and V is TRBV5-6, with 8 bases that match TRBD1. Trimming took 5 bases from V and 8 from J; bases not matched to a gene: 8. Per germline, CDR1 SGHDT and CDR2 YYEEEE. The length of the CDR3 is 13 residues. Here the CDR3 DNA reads TGTGCCAGCAGGGGCAGGGGGCCGGGGGGCTACACCTTC. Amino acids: CASRGRGPGGYTF.

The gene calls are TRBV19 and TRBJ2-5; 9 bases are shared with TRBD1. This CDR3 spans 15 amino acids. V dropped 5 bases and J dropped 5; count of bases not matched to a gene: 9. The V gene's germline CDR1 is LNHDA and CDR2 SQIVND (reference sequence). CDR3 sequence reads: CASSPPGTGTETQYF. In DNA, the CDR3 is TGTGCCAGTAGTCCCCCCGGGACAGGGACGGAGACCCAGTACTTC.

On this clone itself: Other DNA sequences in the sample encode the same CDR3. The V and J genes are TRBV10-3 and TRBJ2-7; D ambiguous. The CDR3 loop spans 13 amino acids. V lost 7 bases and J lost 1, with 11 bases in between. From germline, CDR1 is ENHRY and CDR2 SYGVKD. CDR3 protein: CAITSSPSYEQYF. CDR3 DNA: TGTGCCATCACCTCGAGCCCTTCCTACGAGCAGTACTTC.

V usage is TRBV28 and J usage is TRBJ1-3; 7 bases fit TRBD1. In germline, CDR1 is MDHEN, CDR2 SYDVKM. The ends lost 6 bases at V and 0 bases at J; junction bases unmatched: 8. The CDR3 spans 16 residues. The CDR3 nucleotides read TGTGCCAGCAGCACTACAGGGGTAAGCTCTGGAAACACCATATATTTT. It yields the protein CASSTTGVSSGNTIYF. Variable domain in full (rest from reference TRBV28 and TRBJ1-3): DVKVTQSSRYLVKRTGEKVFLECVQDMDHENMFWYRQDPGLGLRLIYFSYDVKMKEKGDIPEGYSVSREKKERFSLILESASTNQTSMYLCASSTTGVSSGNTIYFGEGSWLTVV.

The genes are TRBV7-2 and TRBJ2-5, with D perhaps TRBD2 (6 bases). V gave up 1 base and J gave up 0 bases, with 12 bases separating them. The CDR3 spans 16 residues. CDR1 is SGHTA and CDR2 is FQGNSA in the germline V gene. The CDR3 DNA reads TGTGCCAGCAGCTTAGGCGGAGGAGGGTACCAAGAGACCCAGTACTTC. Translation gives CASSLGGGGYQETQYF.

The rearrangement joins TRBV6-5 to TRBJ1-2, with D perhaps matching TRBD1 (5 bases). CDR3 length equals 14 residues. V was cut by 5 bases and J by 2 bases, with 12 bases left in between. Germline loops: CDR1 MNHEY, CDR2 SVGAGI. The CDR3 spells CASSAGFANYGYTF. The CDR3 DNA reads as TGTGCCAGCAGTGCAGGGTTTGCCAACTATGGCTACACCTTC.

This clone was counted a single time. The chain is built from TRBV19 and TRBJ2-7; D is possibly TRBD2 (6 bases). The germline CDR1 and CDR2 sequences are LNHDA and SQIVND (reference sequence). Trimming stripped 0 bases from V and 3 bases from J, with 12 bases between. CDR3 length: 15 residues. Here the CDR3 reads CASSIDLGGVYEQYF. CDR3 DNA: TGTGCCAGTAGTATAGATCTCGGGGGAGTCTACGAGCAGTACTTC.

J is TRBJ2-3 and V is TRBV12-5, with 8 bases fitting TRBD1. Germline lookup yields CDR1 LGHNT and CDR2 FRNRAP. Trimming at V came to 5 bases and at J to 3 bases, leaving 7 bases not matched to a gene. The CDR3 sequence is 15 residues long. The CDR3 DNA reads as TGTGCTAGTGGTCCGACGGGACAGGTTACAGATACGCAGTATTTT. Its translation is CASGPTGQVTDTQYF.